The rows below give T cell receptor beta chains drawn from one sample of a study of blood T cell repertoires in COVID-19. Profiling relied on immunoSEQ multiplex PCR, and the TCRdb table lists in-frame clones only, not all of them. The profile shows about 220,000 clones, 82% of them singletons. Material for sequencing was PBMCs or T cells enriched from blood (not recorded which). These receptors came from a woman between 55 and 75 years old who had recovered from COVID-19. Both conserved end residues are part of each CDR3. The order of the fields is D gene, V gene, clone size, J gene, CDR3 DNA, CDR3 protein. The D gene is left open where the match is weak. Clone size appears in some rows only: once, few, many, or a class for an expanded clone.

TRBD2	TRBV11-3	-	TRBJ2-2	TGTGCCAGCAGCTCCCCTGGCGGGAGGGCGTCGGGGGAGCTGTTTTTT	CASSSPGGRASGELFF
-	TRBV7-3	-	TRBJ1-2	TGTGCCAGCAGCTATACAGGGACGGCGGTGAGTGGCTACACCTTC	CASSYTGTAVSGYTF
-	TRBV13	-	TRBJ1-1	TGTGCCAGCAGCCCCCCGGAGGGTATGAACACTGAAGCTTTCTTT	CASSPPEGMNTEAFF
-	TRBV7-9	-	TRBJ1-1	TGTGCCAGTACTCTCCCCCAGCGGAACACTGAAGCTTTCTTT	CASTLPQRNTEAFF
-	TRBV3-1/TRBV3-2	-	TRBJ1-1	TGTGCCAGCAGCCAACCCGGGGATACCAAGGAAGCTTTCTTT	CASSQPGDTKEAFF
-	TRBV5-8	-	TRBJ2-3	TGTGCCAGCAGCTTGGGTCAGGGTTGGAGCACAGATACGCAGTATTTT	CASSLGQGWSTDTQYF
TRBD1	TRBV9	-	TRBJ2-1	TGTGCCAGCAGCGTGGACCGGGACAGCTCCTACAATGAGCAGTTCTTC	CASSVDRDSSYNEQFF
-	TRBV18	-	TRBJ1-5	TGTGCCAGCTCACCACGGACGGACGAGGGGCCCCAGCATTTT	CASSPRTDEGPQHF
TRBD1	TRBV27	few	TRBJ2-7	TGTGCCAGCAGTATAAGGGGGACAGGGGGTGGTTACGAGCAGTACTTC	CASSIRGTGGGYEQYF
TRBD2	TRBV19	once	TRBJ2-3	TGTGCCAGTAGTACGACTAGCGTCGGTATGGCAGATACGCAGTATTTT	CASSTTSVGMADTQYF
TRBD1	TRBV4-3	-	TRBJ2-7	TGCGCCAGCAGCCAAGATGGGACAGGAGACTACGAGCAGTACTTC	CASSQDGTGDYEQYF
-	TRBV19	-	TRBJ1-2	-	CASSIVGQGTVHTF
-	TRBV7-9	-	TRBJ1-6	TGTGCCAGCAGCTTCATCCACCTAACCGATAATTCACCCCTCCACTTT	CASSFIHLTDNSPLHF
-	TRBV7-6	-	TRBJ2-3	TGTGCCAGCAGCTTAAGGGGTAGGGCTAGCACAGATACGCAGTATTTT	CASSLRGRASTDTQYF
TRBD1	TRBV7-6	-	TRBJ2-7	TGTGCCAGCAGCACCCCCGGGACAGTAATATACGAGCAGTACTTC	CASSTPGTVIYEQYF
-	TRBV6-6	-	TRBJ2-1	TGTGCCAGTTCTAGGGGGAGCTACAATGAGCAGTTCTTC	CASSRGSYNEQFF
-	TRBV3-1/TRBV3-2	-	TRBJ1-1	TGTGCCAGCAGCCAAGGCCAGATTGAAGCTTTCTTT	CASSQGQIEAFF
-	TRBV18	-	TRBJ1-2	TGTGCCAGCTCACCAGAGGGAAGGAATGGCTACACCTTC	CASSPEGRNGYTF
TRBD2	TRBV24-1	-	TRBJ2-5	TGTGCCACCAGTGATTCGGGACTAGCGGTGGAGACCCAGTACTTC	CATSDSGLAVETQYF
-	TRBV27	-	TRBJ1-5	TGTGCCAGCAGTTTCATAGGGGGGGAGCCCCAGCATTTT	CASSFIGGEPQHF
-	TRBV29-1	-	TRBJ2-2	TGCAGCGTTCGGCCAGGGGTCGACACCGGGGAGCTGTTTTTT	CSVRPGVDTGELFF
TRBD1	TRBV7-6	many	TRBJ2-2	TGTGCCAGCAGCCCTAATCCCCCGGGGACAGGGTTCACCGGGGAGCTGTTTTTT	CASSPNPPGTGFTGELFF
-	TRBV7-9	-	TRBJ2-7	TGTGCCAGCAGCGAACGGTCCGCGGACGAGCAGTACTTC	CASSERSADEQYF
TRBD1	TRBV19	once	TRBJ1-6	TGTGCCAGTAGCCCCGGGACAGGGACTAATTCACCCCTCCACTTT	CASSPGTGTNSPLHF
TRBD1	TRBV5-1	-	TRBJ1-5	TGCGCCAGCAGCTCGACAGGGGATAGCAATCAGCCCCAGCATTTT	CASSSTGDSNQPQHF
TRBD1	TRBV27	-	TRBJ2-7	TGTGCCAGCAAACCCGGGACAGGGGTCCACGAGCAGTACTTC	CASKPGTGVHEQYF
-	TRBV10-1	-	TRBJ2-3	TGCGCCAGCACCGCGGCCGCTTCAGATACGCAGTATTTT	CASTAAASDTQYF
TRBD2	TRBV6-5	many	TRBJ2-2	TGTGCCAGCTCCCCTAGCGGGATGACCGGGGAGCTGTTTTTT	CASSPSGMTGELFF